This TCR beta chain is drawn from a study of identical twins. MiXCR, applied by TCRdb to the 5' RACE reads, yields one record per CDR3 protein. The sample has 470,000 or so distinct CDR3 sequences; around 24% are singletons. CDR3 length equals 13 residues. Germline values: CDR1 SGHVS, CDR2 FQNEAQ. V was clipped by 1 base and J by 15 bases, with 16 bases between them. This sample was also put to use in a study of T cells expressing NK-cell markers. That paper adds: Investigators obtained TCR beta repertoires from sorted CD3+CD56+NKG2C+, CD3+CD56+NKG2C- and CD3+CD56-NKG2C+ T cells. A range of roughly 1.0-8% of CD8+ T cells consisted of dominant NKG2C+ clonotypes in about six donors. Similarly, these clonotypes led the CD3+CD56-NKG2C+ fraction as well in several donors.

This receptor was obtained from a young woman in good health. V gene TRBV7-8 combines with J gene TRBJ2-1; D gene unclear. The sample was CD4+ T cells sorted from blood. The CDR3 nucleotides are TGTGCCAGCAGCTTAGGTTTTCCCCACCCCCGGTTCTTC. The encoded protein is CASSLGFPHPRFF.